The rows below give T cell receptor beta chains drawn from one sample of a study of identical twins. TCRdb analysed the 5' RACE reads with MiXCR anew, one entry per CDR3 protein. The profile shows hundreds of thousands of distinct CDR3 sequences, roughly 7% of them singletons. Separately, the same data were catalogued under a study of yellow fever vaccine responses in identical twins.

The specimen was memory (CD45RO+) T cells sorted from blood. Receptors were obtained from a woman aged 18-30 years in good health. The CDR3 runs from the conserved cysteine through the conserved F or W. The order of the fields is D gene, V gene, clone size, J gene, CDR3 protein, CDR3 DNA. The D gene is left open where the match is weak. Clone sizes are given selectively: once, few, many, or a class where the clone is expanded.

.	TRBV6-5	.	TRBJ2-5	CASSYSIFGRQETQYF	TGTGCCAGCAGTTACTCGATCTTCGGGAGACAAGAGACCCAGTACTTC
.	TRBV29-1	few	TRBJ2-1	CSAGLYSNEQFF	TGCAGCGCGGGACTTTATTCGAATGAGCAGTTCTTC
TRBD1	TRBV10-3	few	TRBJ1-1	CAIRGQGIMNTEAFF	TGTGCCATCAGGGGACAGGGGATTATGAACACTGAAGCTTTCTTT
.	TRBV28	many	TRBJ2-6	CASSRTVSSGANVLTF	TGTGCCAGCAGCCGGACCGTTAGCTCTGGGGCCAACGTCCTGACTTTC
.	TRBV4-1	many	TRBJ2-5	CASSQDKGEETQYF	TGCGCCAGCAGCCAAGATAAAGGGGAAGAGACCCAGTACTTC
TRBD2	TRBV6-5	few	TRBJ2-3	CASSYSLAGEGDTQYF	TGTGCCAGCAGTTACTCTCTAGCGGGGGAGGGAGATACGCAGTATTTT
.	TRBV6-2/TRBV6-3	few	TRBJ2-1	CAHVDNEINEQFF	TGTGCCCACGTGGACAACGAAATAAATGAGCAGTTCTTC
TRBD2	TRBV20-1	.	TRBJ2-2	CSARTTSAYTGELFF	TGCAGTGCTCGAACTACTAGCGCATACACCGGGGAGCTGTTTTTT
.	TRBV5-1	few	TRBJ2-3	CASSFGRERTDTQYF	TGCGCCAGCAGCTTTGGACGGGAGAGGACAGATACGCAGTATTTT
.	TRBV19	.	TRBJ1-1	CASTGFVNTEAFF	TGTGCCAGTACCGGGTTTGTTAACACTGAAGCTTTCTTT
.	TRBV6-4	.	TRBJ2-1	CASSDSGPGNYNEQFF	TGTGCCAGCAGTGATTCGGGACCGGGAAACTACAATGAGCAGTTCTTC
.	TRBV11-2	few	TRBJ2-5	CASSLEDRRPKRETQYF	TGTGCCAGCAGCTTAGAGGATCGGCGCCCCAAGCGGGAGACCCAGTACTTC
TRBD1	TRBV11-2	few	TRBJ2-7	CASSSTGQGDSSYEQYF	TGTGCCAGCAGCTCAACCGGACAGGGCGATAGCTCCTACGAGCAGTACTTC
.	TRBV10-2	few	TRBJ1-2	CASSEVPNYGYTF	TGCGCCAGCAGTGAGGTGCCTAACTATGGCTACACCTTC
.	TRBV20-1	few	TRBJ2-5	CSARVGKAQYF	TGCAGTGCTAGAGTGGGGAAGGCCCAGTACTTC
.	TRBV2	.	TRBJ2-1	CASSVELYNEQFF	TGTGCCAGCAGTGTCGAACTATACAATGAGCAGTTCTTC
TRBD2	TRBV12-3/TRBV12-4	few	TRBJ2-2	CASSFRGSWANTGELFF	TGTGCCAGCAGTTTCCGCGGGAGCTGGGCGAACACCGGGGAGCTGTTTTTT
TRBD2	TRBV11-2	few	TRBJ2-3	CASSLGSSGGGTDTQYF	TGTGCCAGCAGCTTAGGGTCTAGCGGGGGGGGTACAGATACGCAGTATTTT
.	TRBV20-1	many	TRBJ2-5	CSASRAGEQETQYF	TGCAGTGCTAGCCGGGCAGGGGAACAAGAGACCCAGTACTTC
TRBD1	TRBV12-3/TRBV12-4	.	TRBJ2-7	CASSNLRGLSYEQYF	TGTGCCAGCAGTAACCTCAGGGGGCTCTCCTACGAGCAGTACTTC
TRBD2	TRBV6-5	.	TRBJ2-4	CASSYSIGTSKNIQYF	TGTGCCAGCAGTTACTCGATCGGGACTAGCAAAAACATTCAGTACTTC
.	TRBV5-8	few	TRBJ1-1	CAGRTRGGTEAFF	TGTGCCGGCCGGACTAGGGGAGGCACTGAAGCTTTCTTT
TRBD1	TRBV6-1	.	TRBJ2-2	CASSTGGSGELFF	TGTGCCAGCAGTACAGGGGGTAGCGGGGAGCTGTTTTTT
TRBD1	TRBV11-2	.	TRBJ2-7	CASSFRRQDRVYEQYF	TGTGCCAGCAGCTTTAGGAGACAGGACAGGGTGTACGAGCAGTACTTC
.	TRBV11-2	.	TRBJ2-6	CASSLVLRTSGANVLTF	TGTGCCAGCAGCTTAGTTCTCCGGACCTCTGGGGCCAACGTCCTGACTTTC
.	TRBV14	few	TRBJ2-1	CASSLRMNNEQFF	TGTGCCAGCAGCCTACGGATGAACAATGAGCAGTTCTTC
TRBD2	TRBV10-3	few	TRBJ2-1	CAIRAGLATDEQFF	TGTGCCATCAGGGCGGGACTAGCGACGGATGAGCAGTTCTTC
.	TRBV5-6	few	TRBJ2-2	CASSLRAGSGELFF	TGTGCCAGCAGCCTAAGGGCAGGGTCCGGGGAGCTGTTTTTT
.	TRBV4-2	many	TRBJ2-3	CASSPKRTDTQYF	TGTGCCAGCAGCCCCAAAAGGACAGATACGCAGTATTTT
.	TRBV24-1	many	TRBJ2-3	CATRMEDTQYF	TGTGCCACCAGAATGGAGGATACGCAGTATTTT